These 12 T cell receptor beta chains share one sample of origin, sequenced in a study of cytomegalovirus exposure and HLA in healthy donors. Primers included in the PCR were 60 Vbeta and 13 Jbeta primers. Some clones are missing from TCRdb's copy, which holds only in-frame ones; the method was immunoSEQ multiplex PCR. This sample has 150,000 to 200,000 clones; about three quarters occur once, and the top ten carry over 2%. Sequenced: PBMCs. Receptors originate from a woman aged 40 to 50 in good health and CMV-seropositive.

The rearrangement links TRBV25-1 to TRBJ1-3; 7 nucleotides match TRBD1. The CDR3 is made up of 13 amino acids. With 5 bases clipped from V and 3 bases from J, the junction kept 1 base outside the gene matches. The germline V gene encodes CDR1 MGHDK and CDR2 SYGVNS. For the CDR3, the DNA is TGTGCCAGCAGTACAGGGGTTGGAAACACCATATATTTT. It yields the protein CASSTGVGNTIYF.

V is TRBV10-3 and J is TRBJ1-3; weak D call: TRBD1 (6 bases). The ends were cut back, 0 bases at V and 0 bases at J, with 12 bases in the middle. CDR3 length equals 17 residues. CDR1 is ENHRY and CDR2 is SYGVKD in the germline V gene. CDR3 DNA: TGTGCCATCAGTGAGTCCCGGGACACAGTCTCTGGAAACACCATATATTTT. Translated, it gives CAISESRDTVSGNTIYF.

This clone has just a few counts. This chain uses TRBV6-4 with TRBJ2-7; TRBD2 aligns across 8 bases. The germline gives CDR1 MRHNA, CDR2 SNTAGT. With V trimmed by 2 bases and J by 6 bases, 6 bases remained unmatched. CDR3 length: 14 amino acids. The CDR3 reads CASSDPGGGVEQYF. The CDR3 region has the DNA TGTGCCAGCAGTGACCCGGGAGGGGGGGTCGAGCAGTACTTC.

This clone was detected only once. The chain joins TRBV28 to TRBJ2-7, with TRBD2 matching 8 bases. CDR1 is MDHEN, CDR2 SYDVKM, per germline. V lost 7 bases to trimming and J lost 4 bases; unmatched junction nucleotides: 15. There are 16 residues in the CDR3. Here the CDR3 reads CASISLVGPGGYEQYF. For the CDR3, the DNA is TGTGCCAGCATCTCTTTAGTGGGGCCGGGGGGGTACGAGCAGTACTTC.

The chain links TRBV25-1 to TRBJ2-1; 7 bases are shared with TRBD2. The length of the CDR3 is 14 residues. Per germline, CDR1 MGHDK and CDR2 SYGVNS. After removal of 4 bases from V and 7 bases from J, the junction contained 7 bases not matched to a gene. The CDR3 loop reads CASSGGLGGNEQFF. In nucleotides, the CDR3 is TGTGCCAGCAGTGGCGGACTAGGCGGGAATGAGCAGTTCTTC.

V gene TRBV30 combines with J gene TRBJ2-1, with 9 positions matching TRBD1. CDR1 and CDR2 (germline): GTSNPN, SVGIG (reference sequence). This CDR3 contains 15 residues. The V segment lost 2 bases and the J segment 7 bases; nucleotides outside the gene matches: 9. This chain's CDR3 is CAWSIGTGNGNEQFF. The DNA of the CDR3 is TGTGCCTGGAGTATCGGGACAGGGAACGGGAATGAGCAGTTCTTC.

This chain's CDR3 is CASRRQGPFGYTF. CDR3 bases: TGTGCCAGCAGGCGACAGGGACCCTTCGGCTACACCTTC. The J gene is TRBJ1-2, the V gene TRBV27; 7 nucleotides align to TRBD1. The CDR3 runs to 13 residues. V shed 6 bases and J 8 bases; nucleotides not matched to a gene: 9. Germline V gives CDR1 MNHEY, CDR2 SMNVEV (reference sequence).

This clone occurred a few times. This sequence joins TRBV6-5 and TRBJ2-1; no clear D gene. CDR3 length equals 12 residues. The germline V gene has CDR1 MNHEY and CDR2 SVGAGI. This CDR3 is CALVSSYNEQFF. The CDR3 DNA follows: TGTGCGTTAGTTAGCTCCTACAATGAGCAGTTCTTC.

The genes are TRBV5-6 and TRBJ1-2, with D maybe TRBD1 (6 bases). Per germline, CDR1 SGHDT and CDR2 YYEEEE. The CDR3 runs to 13 residues. V was pared by 0 bases and J by 6 bases, with 9 bases between. For the CDR3, the DNA is TGTGCCAGCAGCTTGGCACAGGGTGATGGCTACACCTTC. Translation gives CASSLAQGDGYTF.

The chain recombines TRBV4-1 with TRBJ1-1; tentatively, D is TRBD1 (5 bases). The V gene's germline CDR1 is MGHRA and CDR2 YSYEKL. The ends were cut back, 4 bases at V and 5 bases at J, with 11 bases in the middle. The CDR3 is 13 residues long. As DNA, the CDR3 is TGCGCCAGCAGCCCATACGGGGGGACTGAAGCTTTCTTT. It translates to CASSPYGGTEAFF.

The chain is built from TRBV27 and TRBJ2-1, with D perhaps matching TRBD1 (5 bases). This CDR3 has 12 amino acids. Trimming left V 5 bases short and J 7 bases short, with 9 bases between. Germline values: CDR1 MNHEY, CDR2 SMNVEV (reference sequence). The CDR3 loop is CASSQKGNEQFF. CDR3 bases: TGTGCCAGCAGTCAGAAGGGGAATGAGCAGTTCTTC.

The chain recombines TRBV30 with TRBJ2-7; 11 nucleotides line up with TRBD2. Germline V lookup: CDR1 GTSNPN, CDR2 SVGIG (reference sequence). V lost 4 bases, J lost 9 bases, and 8 bases stayed unmatched. This CDR3 has 13 amino acids. CDR3 bases: TGTGCCTGGACGCAACTAGCGGGAGCGGGGCAGTACTTC. It specifies CAWTQLAGAGQYF.